This TCR beta chain was sequenced for a study of shared clonotypes between healthy human individuals. Regarding the study as a whole: Non-shared clonotypes displayed generation probabilities falling below those of clonotypes present in all four donors. Larger richness was generally estimated for naive than memory subsets.

Only in-frame clones appear in the TCRdb table, and some are missing; sequencing was by immunoSEQ multiplex PCR. The sample yields roughly 2.2 million clones, just under 95% seen once. Everyone who donated was a Caucasian adult who lived in Nashville, Tennessee. As regards this clone: Its specificity is unknown. The sample has other DNA sequences that encode this CDR3 too.

The CDR3 runs 15 residues. Per the germline V gene, CDR1 is MNHEY and CDR2 is SVGAGI. V was cut by 8 bases and J by 5 bases, with 18 bases left in between. This TCR was recovered from a man younger than 35 in good health. Some clones in this sample may be carry-over from other donors' samples. Sequences were obtained from naive CD4+ T cells from PBMCs. As to subset: CD45RA+ positively selected. The rearrangement joins TRBV6-5 to TRBJ2-2, with D uncertain. In DNA form, the CDR3 reads TGTGCCAGCCAGTCAGGAGTTCTACGGACCGGGGAGCTGTTTTTT. It encodes CASQSGVLRTGELFF.